The rows below give T cell receptor beta chains drawn from one sample of a study of cytomegalovirus exposure and HLA in healthy donors. Sequenced by immunoSEQ multiplex PCR; TCRdb stores in-frame clones only, minus some. The table shows 85,000 to 120,000 clones, with 60% to 85% occurring only once. The specimen was PBMCs. These receptor sequences come from a male donor in good health and CMV-seropositive. Each CDR3 is given with its conserved first and last residue. D genes are given only for firm matches. Size is omitted from some rows. Given values are once, few, many or a class for expanded clones.

>TRBV7-9|TRBJ2-5|-|-
TGTGCCAGCAGCTTAGCGCAGGGTTTGGAGACCCAGTACTTC
CASSLAQGLETQYF
>TRBV7-9|TRBJ2-7|TRBD1|-
TGTGCCAGCAGCTCAGGACAGGGTAACTCCTACGAGCAGTACTTC
CASSSGQGNSYEQYF
>TRBV18|TRBJ2-1|TRBD2|-
TGTGCCAGCTCACCACCGGCTAGCGGGGGTACATACAATGAGCAGTTCTTC
CASSPPASGGTYNEQFF
>TRBV6-5|TRBJ2-2|-|-
TGTGCCAGCAGAAACAGGGCCGCGAACACCGGGGAGCTGTTTTTT
CASRNRAANTGELFF
>TRBV28|TRBJ2-1|-|-
TGTGCCAGCAGTTTTGGGCGTTCCGAAGTGTTTGAGCAGTTCTTC
CASSFGRSEVFEQFF
>TRBV10-3|TRBJ2-1|TRBD2|-
TGTGCCATCAGGGGGGGACTAGCGGAGGGCAATGAGCAGTTCTTC
CAIRGGLAEGNEQFF
>TRBV27|TRBJ2-7|TRBD2|-
TGTGCCAGCAGGAAAGGGGTGGGCGGGAGGGCCCTCTGGGAGCAGTACTTC
CASRKGVGGRALWEQYF
>TRBV28|TRBJ2-7|-|-
TGTGCCAGCAGTTTACCTCGTGGGGGCGGCTCCTACGAGCAGTACTTC
CASSLPRGGGSYEQYF
>TRBV18|TRBJ2-6|-|-
TGTGCCAGCTCACTTTCCGAGGCAGGGGCCAACGTCCTGACTTTC
CASSLSEAGANVLTF
>TRBV6-5|TRBJ2-3|-|-
TGTGCCAGCAGTTCCCCCCCGGGGGGCACAGATACGCAGTATTTT
CASSSPPGGTDTQYF
>TRBV5-4|TRBJ1-1|-|once
TGTGCCAGCAGCTTGGTGCAGACTATGAACACTGAAGCTTTCTTT
CASSLVQTMNTEAFF
>TRBV7-2|TRBJ1-2|TRBD1|-
TGTGCCAGCAGCCCGGATCCGGGACAGGGGGCTGGCTACACCTTC
CASSPDPGQGAGYTF
>TRBV2|TRBJ1-5|-|-
TGTGCCAGCAGTGTCAACACCAATCAGCCCCAGCATTTT
CASSVNTNQPQHF
>TRBV7-9|TRBJ2-5|-|-
TGTGCCAGCAGCCCGCACCAGGGGTCCAGAGAGACCCAGTACTTC
CASSPHQGSRETQYF
>TRBV6-5|TRBJ1-2|-|once
TGTGCCAGCAGGCCAACCGGGGGGCTCTATGGCTACACCTTC
CASRPTGGLYGYTF
>TRBV5-6|TRBJ2-5|TRBD2|-
TGTGCCAGCAGCTTTGGGACTAGCGGGGGGCAAGAGACCCAGTACTTC
CASSFGTSGGQETQYF
>TRBV11-3|TRBJ2-3|-|-
TGTGCCAGCAGCTTAACTAGTGGCACAGATACGCAGTATTTT
CASSLTSGTDTQYF
>TRBV29-1|TRBJ2-1|TRBD2|-
TGCAGCGGAGTTGTAGCGGGGGGGCCTGGTGAGCAGTTCTTC
CSGVVAGGPGEQFF
>TRBV2|TRBJ1-2|TRBD1|-
TGTGCCAGCAGTGACGGGATCTTTAGAATGACAGGGGCCTATGGCTACACCTTC
CASSDGIFRMTGAYGYTF
>TRBV21-1|TRBJ2-5|-|-
TGTGCCAGCAGCAGGGGACCGCCGGGGGTGGGCCAAGAGACCCAGTACTTC
CASSRGPPGVGQETQYF
>TRBV18|TRBJ1-1|-|-
TGTGCCAGCTCACCACCCGGAGCGCAGAGCATGAACACTGAAGCTTTCTTT
CASSPPGAQSMNTEAFF
>TRBV5-6|TRBJ2-5|TRBD2|-
TGTGCCAGCAGCCCCGAGGTTAGCGGGGCGGCCCAGTACTTC
CASSPEVSGAAQYF
>TRBV5-1|TRBJ2-5|-|-
TGCGCCAGCAGTATGGCACCCTCGTACCAAGAGACCCAGTACTTC
CASSMAPSYQETQYF
>TRBV6-6|TRBJ2-7|TRBD1|-
TGTGCCAGCAGACAAGGGACAGCCCTTGAGCAGTACTTC
CASRQGTALEQYF
>TRBV7-6|TRBJ1-2|TRBD1|-
TGTGCCAGCAGCTTAGCGCTGTCAGGGGGTAGCTACACCTTC
CASSLALSGGSYTF
>TRBV27|TRBJ1-1|TRBD1|-
TGTGCCAGCACACCAGGACAGGGACAATACACTGAAGCTTTCTTT
CASTPGQGQYTEAFF
>TRBV28|TRBJ2-7|TRBD1|-
TGTGCCAGCAGCCCCCCCGGGACAGGGTTTCACGAGCAGTACTTC
CASSPPGTGFHEQYF
>TRBV28|TRBJ1-4|-|-
TGTGCCAGCAGTTTCCGGCGGGCAACTAATGAAAAACTGTTTTTT
CASSFRRATNEKLFF
>TRBV6-5|TRBJ1-4|TRBD1|-
TGTGCCAGCAGTGCCAGACAGGGGGGTGGGGGAAAACTGTTTTTT
CASSARQGGGGKLFF
>TRBV30|TRBJ2-3|TRBD2|-
TGTGCCTGGAGTGTGGGCCGGACTAGCGGAACAGATACGCAGTATTTT
CAWSVGRTSGTDTQYF
>TRBV6-6|TRBJ2-7|TRBD1|-
TGTGCCAGCAGGGAAGGGGGCGAAGGATACGAGCAGTACTTC
CASREGGEGYEQYF
>TRBV6-4|TRBJ2-3|-|-
TGTGCCAGCAGTGTAGCCAGCGAGACAGATACGCAGTATTTT
CASSVASETDTQYF
>TRBV12-5|TRBJ2-3|TRBD1|-
TGTGCTAGTGGTTTGTTGGGACAGGGGGCCCCAGATACGCAGTATTTT
CASGLLGQGAPDTQYF
>TRBV5-4|TRBJ2-7|TRBD2|few
TGTGCCAGCAGTAAAGAAAGCGGGAGAGGGTACGAGCAGTACTTC
CASSKESGRGYEQYF
>TRBV4-3|TRBJ2-7|-|-
TGCGCCAGCAGCCAAAACCAGGGTTACGAGCAGTACTTC
CASSQNQGYEQYF
>TRBV2|TRBJ1-2|TRBD1|-
TGTGCCAGCAGAAACAGGGGGCGATCGGAAGGCTACACCTTC
CASRNRGRSEGYTF
>TRBV10-3|TRBJ1-5|-|-
TGTGCCATCAGTGACCCAAGCGGGGGGGTGATGAATCAGCCCCAGCATTTT
CAISDPSGGVMNQPQHF
>TRBV4-2|TRBJ1-2|-|-
TGTGCCAGCAGCCAAGATCTTTCTATTACAGGGAATAACTATGGCTACACCTTC
CASSQDLSITGNNYGYTF
>TRBV6-6|TRBJ1-2|-|-
TGTGCCAGCAGTTACTCGAAGGGGGTGGTCTATGGCTACACCTTC
CASSYSKGVVYGYTF
>TRBV7-2|TRBJ2-7|TRBD2|-
TGTGCCAGCAGCTTATTTCTAGCGGGAGGCCTGTCCTACGAGCAGTACTTC
CASSLFLAGGLSYEQYF
>TRBV9|TRBJ1-3|-|-
TGTGCCAGCAGCGTTGGGAGACGGCACTACTCTGGAAACACCATATATTTT
CASSVGRRHYSGNTIYF
>TRBV5-6|TRBJ2-5|-|-
TGTGCCAGCAGCTTAGGGACAATCCAAGAGACCCAGTACTTC
CASSLGTIQETQYF
>TRBV6-5|TRBJ1-4|TRBD1|-
TGTGCCAGCAGTTACGGCAGGGGGCATGAAAAACTGTTTTTT
CASSYGRGHEKLFF